One sample yielded the 25 T cell receptor beta chains listed below, sequenced in a study of T cell responses to AZD1222 COVID-19 vaccine (dated by TCRdb to the early 2020s). Libraries were prepared through the immunoSEQ multiplex PCR assay. This is the immuneACCESS table as TCRdb keeps it, with only in-frame sequences that have V and J called. A part of the clones is gone; compared with another copy, unresolved V genes explain less than half, and the rest is unexplained. In this sample the table shows over 130,000 clones, roughly 92% of which occur a single time. The ten largest clones add up to 1.3% of the sample. The meaning of the sample's time point label: baseline before first vaccination. Sequenced here: peripheral blood, sampled on day 0 of AZD1222 vaccination. The source of these receptors is an adult in good health.

This clone was counted a single time. The chain recombines TRBV19 with TRBJ1-2; D call uncertain. The germline gives CDR1 LNHDA, CDR2 SQIVND (reference sequence). With 3 bases removed from V and 6 bases from J, the gap between germline ends came to 11 bases. This CDR3 comprises 13 residues. For the CDR3, the DNA is TGTGCCAGTAGTATTTCCGTTCAGAATGGCTACACCTTC. Encoded protein: CASSISVQNGYTF. The variable domain in full, completed from reference TRBV19 and TRBJ1-2, reads DGGITQSPKYLFRKEGQNVTLSCEQNLNHDAMYWYRQDPGQGLRLIYYSQIVNDFQKGDIAEGYSVSREKKESFPLTVTSAQKNPTAFYLCASSISVQNGYTFGSGTRLTVV.

J is TRBJ1-1 and V is TRBV5-1; TRBD1 might be the D (5 bases). Trimming removed 3 bases at V and 1 base at J, with 7 bases between. CDR1 and CDR2 from the germline V gene are SGHRS and YFSETQ. There are 13 residues in the CDR3. The CDR3 sequence is CASSSGQNTEAFF. CDR3 sequence (DNA): TGCGCCAGCAGCTCAGGACAGAACACTGAAGCTTTCTTT.

This chain links TRBV7-6 with TRBJ2-5, with D perhaps TRBD2 (6 bases). Germline V gives CDR1 SGHVS, CDR2 FNYEAQ. V lost 1 base to trimming and J lost 1 base, with 13 bases between them. CDR3 size: 16 residues. The CDR3 nucleotides are TGTGCCAGCAGCTTAGGTCCGGAGGGAATCCAAGAGACCCAGTACTTC. This sequence encodes CASSLGPEGIQETQYF.

Points on this clone: A junction end diverges from the germline sequence, so it may reflect a read error. This chain links TRBV7-9 with TRBJ1-3; D remains ambiguous. Per germline, CDR1 SEHNR and CDR2 FQNEAQ (reference sequence). This CDR3 spans 12 amino acids. The CDR3 is CASSLDEQPVRF. The DNA of the CDR3 is TGTGCCAGCAGCTTAGACGAGCAGCCAGTCCGATTT.

The CDR3: CASSVVGASDTQYF. For the CDR3, the DNA is TGTGCCAGCAGCGTAGTGGGGGCTTCAGATACGCAGTATTTT. The V and J genes are TRBV9 and TRBJ2-3, with D possibly matching TRBD1 (6 bases). The CDR3 has 14 residues. V was pared by 0 bases and J by 4 bases, with 9 bases between. CDR1 is SGDLS, CDR2 YYNGEE, per germline.

V is TRBV6-2 or TRBV6-3 and J is TRBJ1-1; D gene ambiguous. Germline V CDR1 and CDR2: MNHEY, SVGEGT. Trimming took off 1 base at V and 4 bases at J, with 10 bases between the two ends. CDR3 length: 14 amino acids. The DNA for the CDR3 is TGTGCCAGCAGTTACTGGTCGGGCGGCACTGAAGCTTTCTTT. This sequence encodes CASSYWSGGTEAFF.

The chain carries TRBV7-9 and TRBJ1-2; no definite D call. The germline V and J ends were trimmed by 1 base and 4 bases, with 10 bases remaining between them. Germline assignment: CDR1 SEHNR and CDR2 FQNEAQ (reference sequence). The CDR3 runs 14 residues. For the CDR3, the DNA is TGTGCCAGCAGCTTAGATGGCGGAGCCTATGGCTACACCTTC. Its protein product is CASSLDGGAYGYTF.

The V call is TRBV7-9, the J call TRBJ1-6; D not resolved. V was pared by 3 bases and J by 16 bases, with 13 bases between. The CDR3 consists of 12 residues. Germline V gene data show CDR1 as SEHNR and CDR2 as FQNEAQ (reference sequence). The DNA for the CDR3 is TGTGCCAGCAGCTTCCAGGAGGAAGCGCTCCACTTT. It specifies CASSFQEEALHF. The variable domain in full, completed from reference TRBV7-9 and TRBJ1-6, reads DTGVSQNPRHKITKRGQNVTFRCDPISEHNRLYWYRQTLGQGPEFLTYFQNEAQLEKSRLLSDRFSAERPKGSFSTLEIQRTEQGDSAMYLCASSFQEEALHFGNGTRLTVT.

CDR3: CASRPAGLAETQYF. CDR3 DNA: TGTGCCAGCAGGCCCGCGGGACTAGCGGAGACCCAGTACTTC. The rearrangement links TRBV4-2 to TRBJ2-5; 10 bases are a match to TRBD2. V shed 6 bases and J 5 bases; nucleotides not matched to a gene: 6. The CDR3 contains 14 residues. Germline V lookup: CDR1 LGHNA, CDR2 YNFKEQ.

DNA for the CDR3: TGTGCCAGCAGACCAACAAGAACTGGAAACACCATATATTTT. This sequence encodes CASRPTRTGNTIYF. The chain employs TRBV7-2 and TRBJ1-3; D gene ambiguous. Germline V gene lookup returns CDR1 SGHTA and CDR2 FQGNSA. Trimming took 6 bases from V and 2 from J, leaving 11 bases between them. This CDR3 contains 14 residues.

CDR3 nucleotide sequence: TGTGCCAGCAGTTACCTCCTAGGGGCGGGAGATGGCTACACCTTC. Protein: CASSYLLGAGDGYTF. V and J are TRBV6-5 and TRBJ1-2; possibly TRBD1 for D (5 bases). CDR1 MNHEY and CDR2 SVGAGI come from the germline V gene. The CDR3 consists of 15 residues. V shed 2 bases and J shed 6 bases, with 16 bases lying between them.

The CDR3 loop reads CASGPVGFGNIQYF. The DNA for the CDR3 is TGTGCCAGCGGGCCGGTGGGATTCGGAAACATTCAGTACTTC. The chain employs TRBV14 and TRBJ2-4; unclear D gene. V was shortened by 8 bases and J by 6 bases, with 17 bases between the two germline ends. Germline V lookup: CDR1 SGHDN, CDR2 FVKESK. This CDR3 is built from 14 residues.

V and J are TRBV19 and TRBJ1-1; the D gene is possibly TRBD1 (5 bases). V lost 3 bases and J lost 1, with 12 bases in between. Per the germline V gene, CDR1 is LNHDA and CDR2 is SQIVND (reference sequence). This CDR3 comprises 15 residues. The DNA for the CDR3 is TGTGCCAGTAGTATTCGGGGGAGGGGGAACACTGAAGCTTTCTTT. It translates to CASSIRGRGNTEAFF.

V usage is TRBV6-5 and J usage is TRBJ1-6; maybe TRBD1 (5 bases). The CDR3 spans 14 residues. The germline CDR1 and CDR2 sequences are MNHEY and SVGAGI. V lost 10 bases and J 0 bases, leaving 10 bases between the germline ends. The CDR3 nucleotides read TGTGCCACCCGAGACAGCTCCTATAATTCACCCCTCCACTTT. Its protein product is CATRDSSYNSPLHF.

This chain links TRBV5-1 with TRBJ2-5; the D call may be TRBD1 or TRBD2 (5 bases each). Germline V CDR1 and CDR2: SGHRS, YFSETQ. V was trimmed by 3 bases and J by 2 bases, leaving 8 bases between them. This CDR3 contains 13 residues. The CDR3 DNA reads TGCGCCAGCAGCTCTGGGGGACAAGAGACCCAGTACTTC. Residues: CASSSGGQETQYF.

The chain couples TRBV2 to TRBJ1-2; D gene ambiguous. CDR1 and CDR2 (germline): SNHLY, FYNNEI. Trimming removed 4 bases from V and 4 bases from J, with 16 bases in between. There are 15 residues in the CDR3. This chain's CDR3 is CASSASGMRSYGYTF. The CDR3 DNA follows: TGTGCCAGCAGTGCTTCGGGGATGAGGAGCTATGGCTACACCTTC.

This chain connects TRBV9 to TRBJ2-3, with D hard to call. The CDR3 length is 14 residues. The germline V gene has CDR1 SGDLS and CDR2 YYNGEE. V was clipped by 0 bases and J by 4 bases, with 9 bases between them. CDR3 residues: CASSVALTPDTQYF. CDR3 nucleotides: TGTGCCAGCAGCGTAGCTCTGACCCCAGATACGCAGTATTTT.

The V call is TRBV5-6, the J call TRBJ1-1; 7 bases match TRBD1. This CDR3 has 12 amino acids. Per the germline V gene, CDR1 is SGHDT and CDR2 is YYEEEE. V gave up 4 bases and J gave up 10 bases; unmatched junction bases: 7. The CDR3 region has the DNA TGTGCCAGCAGCGCAAGACAGGGTGGAGCTTTCTTT. Translated: CASSARQGGAFF.

The chain combines TRBV18 with TRBJ1-2; D is uncertain. Trimming removed 1 base at V and 0 bases at J, with 9 bases between. CDR1 is KGHSH and CDR2 is LQKENI in the germline V gene. The CDR3 extends over 15 amino acids. CDR3 sequence: CASSPLKGPNYGYTF. The CDR3 nucleotides read TGTGCCAGCTCACCACTTAAAGGCCCTAACTATGGCTACACCTTC.

The table lists this clone with a count of one. The chain combines TRBV7-8 with TRBJ1-6; D is unclear. Between the trimmed V and J ends, which lost 5 bases and 9 bases, there was a span of 11 bases. Germline V gives CDR1 SGHVS, CDR2 FQNEAQ. The CDR3 extends over 13 amino acids. As DNA, the CDR3 is TGTGCCAGCAGCGACCCGGCTCTTTCACCCCTCCACTTT. Translating it yields CASSDPALSPLHF.

This clone has only one observation. This chain joins TRBV9 and TRBJ2-1; possibly TRBD2 for D (5 bases). V was pared by 4 bases and J by 10 bases, with 18 bases between. The CDR3 length is 14 residues. CDR1 and CDR2 from the germline V gene are SGDLS and YYNGEE. This chain's CDR3 is CASSTSSAVREQFF. The CDR3, as DNA: TGTGCCAGCAGCACCTCTTCAGCGGTCCGGGAGCAGTTCTTC.

This clone was seen just once. The V and J genes are TRBV5-1 and TRBJ2-5; 8 bases fit TRBD2. V gave up 4 bases and J gave up 7 bases; unmatched junction bases: 9. CDR3 size: 14 residues. Germline V gene data show CDR1 as SGHRS and CDR2 as YFSETQ. DNA of the CDR3: TGCGCCAGCAGCCCCCGGACTAGCTCTGGGACCCAGTACTTC. It yields the protein CASSPRTSSGTQYF.

This chain joins TRBV5-1 and TRBJ1-6, with TRBD1 matching 9 bases. With V trimmed by 1 base and J by 3 bases, 2 bases remained unmatched. Germline V gives CDR1 SGHRS, CDR2 YFSETQ. There are 16 residues in the CDR3. CDR3 bases: TGCGCCAGCAGCTTGTTGGGACAGGGCTATAATTCACCCCTCCACTTT. Translation: CASSLLGQGYNSPLHF.

V and J are TRBV4-1 and TRBJ2-1; 8 bases are a match to TRBD1. From germline, CDR1 is MGHRA and CDR2 YSYEKL. Unmatched junction bases numbered 10, after V lost 1 base and J lost 8 bases. This CDR3 spans 16 amino acids. CDR3 in DNA: TGCGCCAGCAGCCAAGGAGGAGACAGGGGATTGTATGAGCAGTTCTTC. Encoded protein: CASSQGGDRGLYEQFF.

The chain joins TRBV30 to TRBJ1-1; D not resolved. Germline CDR1 is GTSNPN and CDR2 is SVGIG (reference sequence). V was pared by 5 bases and J by 1 base, with 11 bases between. The CDR3 runs 13 residues. CDR3 in DNA: TGTGCCTGGGTGGTAAGGACGAACACTGAAGCTTTCTTT. This encodes CAWVVRTNTEAFF.